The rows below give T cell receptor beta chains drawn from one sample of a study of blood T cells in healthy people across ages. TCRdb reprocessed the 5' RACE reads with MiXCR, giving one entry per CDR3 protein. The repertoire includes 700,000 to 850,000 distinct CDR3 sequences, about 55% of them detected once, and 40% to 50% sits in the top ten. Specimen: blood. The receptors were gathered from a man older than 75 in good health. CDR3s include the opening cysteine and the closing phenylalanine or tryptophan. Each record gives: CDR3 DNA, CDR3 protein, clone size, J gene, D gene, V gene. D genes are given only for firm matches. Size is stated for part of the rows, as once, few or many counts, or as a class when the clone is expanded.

CDR3 DNA: TGTGCCTGGAACCCCGACGGGAACTATGGCTACACCTTC; CDR3 protein: CAWNPDGNYGYTF; clone size: -; J gene: TRBJ1-2; D gene: -; V gene: TRBV30
CDR3 DNA: TGCGCCAGCAGCCGCGGACCGGTCCAAGAGACCCAGTACTTC; CDR3 protein: CASSRGPVQETQYF; clone size: -; J gene: TRBJ2-5; D gene: -; V gene: TRBV4-1
CDR3 DNA: TGTGCCAGCAGTTTCGGTGGGAGGGCCTACAATGAGCAGTTCTTC; CDR3 protein: CASSFGGRAYNEQFF; clone size: few; J gene: TRBJ2-1; D gene: TRBD2; V gene: TRBV12-3/TRBV12-4
CDR3 DNA: TGCGCCAGCAGCTCCGGGACATCTGATACTGGGGCCAACGTCCTGACTTTC; CDR3 protein: CASSSGTSDTGANVLTF; clone size: -; J gene: TRBJ2-6; D gene: -; V gene: TRBV5-1
CDR3 DNA: TGTGCCAGCAGTTACCTAACGGGGGCGGGAGGGAAACTACGCAATGAGCAGTTCTTC; CDR3 protein: CASSYLTGAGGKLRNEQFF; clone size: -; J gene: TRBJ2-1; D gene: TRBD2; V gene: TRBV6-5
CDR3 DNA: TGCGCCAGCAGTCGAATTGTAGCGGGAGGGCGCACCGGGGAGCTGTTTTTT; CDR3 protein: CASSRIVAGGRTGELFF; clone size: -; J gene: TRBJ2-2; D gene: TRBD2; V gene: TRBV4-1
CDR3 DNA: TGCAGCGTTGGCACGGTCCTAGCCAAAAACATTCAGTACTTC; CDR3 protein: CSVGTVLAKNIQYF; clone size: many; J gene: TRBJ2-4; D gene: -; V gene: TRBV29-1
CDR3 DNA: TGCAGCGTTGCCGGGACTAGCGGGGCCAAAAACATTCAGTACTTC; CDR3 protein: CSVAGTSGAKNIQYF; clone size: -; J gene: TRBJ2-4; D gene: TRBD2; V gene: TRBV29-1
CDR3 DNA: TGTGCCAGCAGTTATGGGGGGAGGCCCCATGAGCAGTTCTTC; CDR3 protein: CASSYGGRPHEQFF; clone size: -; J gene: TRBJ2-1; D gene: -; V gene: TRBV27
CDR3 DNA: TGCAGCGTTGAAGACTCTGCAGGGGTGGGGACTGAAGCTTTCTTT; CDR3 protein: CSVEDSAGVGTEAFF; clone size: -; J gene: TRBJ1-1; D gene: -; V gene: TRBV29-1
CDR3 DNA: TGTGCCAGCAGCCCCGGGACTAGCGGGGAGCAGTACTTC; CDR3 protein: CASSPGTSGEQYF; clone size: -; J gene: TRBJ2-7; D gene: TRBD2; V gene: TRBV11-3
CDR3 DNA: TGTGCCATCAGTGAGTCTAGCGGGAGCAACAATGAGCAGTTCTTC; CDR3 protein: CAISESSGSNNEQFF; clone size: -; J gene: TRBJ2-1; D gene: TRBD2; V gene: TRBV10-3
CDR3 DNA: TGCGCCAGCAGCTTGCGACAGGGGGAGAATGAGCAGTTCTTC; CDR3 protein: CASSLRQGENEQFF; clone size: -; J gene: TRBJ2-1; D gene: TRBD1; V gene: TRBV5-1
CDR3 DNA: TGCGCCAGCAGCTTGCTTTGGGGGCCGAATTCACCCCTCCACTTT; CDR3 protein: CASSLLWGPNSPLHF; clone size: -; J gene: TRBJ1-6; D gene: -; V gene: TRBV5-1
CDR3 DNA: TGTGCCAGCACCAAAGGTTCTAGCCCCTACAATGAGCAGTTCTTC; CDR3 protein: CASTKGSSPYNEQFF; clone size: -; J gene: TRBJ2-1; D gene: -; V gene: TRBV6-2/TRBV6-3
CDR3 DNA: TGTGCCAGCAGCCAGGGACAGGGCAGGCAAGAGACCCAGTACTTC; CDR3 protein: CASSQGQGRQETQYF; clone size: -; J gene: TRBJ2-5; D gene: TRBD1; V gene: TRBV11-2
CDR3 DNA: TGCAGCGTTGAAGGGCCGACAGGGGGCGAAGAGACCCAGTACTTC; CDR3 protein: CSVEGPTGGEETQYF; clone size: -; J gene: TRBJ2-5; D gene: TRBD1; V gene: TRBV29-1
CDR3 DNA: TGCAGTACAACTAGCGGGAGGGGCAAAAACATTCAGTACTTC; CDR3 protein: CSTTSGRGKNIQYF; clone size: -; J gene: TRBJ2-4; D gene: TRBD2; V gene: TRBV20-1
CDR3 DNA: TGTGCCAGCAGCCAAGAAGTAGGTAGCGGCTTTGAGCAGTACTTC; CDR3 protein: CASSQEVGSGFEQYF; clone size: -; J gene: TRBJ2-7; D gene: -; V gene: TRBV3-1
CDR3 DNA: TGTGCCACCAGTGGTCGGGGGCCGGGCACTGAAGCTTTCTTT; CDR3 protein: CATSGRGPGTEAFF; clone size: -; J gene: TRBJ1-1; D gene: -; V gene: TRBV24-1
CDR3 DNA: TGTGCCAGCAGCGCTAGGACAGGGGCGGGTCAGCCCCAGCATTTT; CDR3 protein: CASSARTGAGQPQHF; clone size: once; J gene: TRBJ1-5; D gene: TRBD1; V gene: TRBV27
CDR3 DNA: TGCGCCAGCAGCTTGGCCGGGCTAGCGTCGTTCGACAATGAGCAGTTCTTC; CDR3 protein: CASSLAGLASFDNEQFF; clone size: -; J gene: TRBJ2-1; D gene: -; V gene: TRBV5-1
CDR3 DNA: TGTGCCAGCAGCTTAGGGACTAGCTTCTACGAGCAGTACTTC; CDR3 protein: CASSLGTSFYEQYF; clone size: -; J gene: TRBJ2-7; D gene: TRBD2; V gene: TRBV5-6
CDR3 DNA: TGCAGTGCTATGAGCGGGTTCTACAATGAGCAGTTCTTC; CDR3 protein: CSAMSGFYNEQFF; clone size: once; J gene: TRBJ2-1; D gene: -; V gene: TRBV20-1
CDR3 DNA: TGTGCCAGTCGGGTGGATATCTATGGCTACACCTTC; CDR3 protein: CASRVDIYGYTF; clone size: -; J gene: TRBJ1-2; D gene: -; V gene: TRBV6-6
CDR3 DNA: TGTGCCAGCAGCACAATTCCCGGGACTGAAGCTTTCTTT; CDR3 protein: CASSTIPGTEAFF; clone size: few; J gene: TRBJ1-1; D gene: -; V gene: TRBV6-5
CDR3 DNA: TGTGCCAGCATGACTACGCCCTACGAGCAGTACTTC; CDR3 protein: CASMTTPYEQYF; clone size: -; J gene: TRBJ2-7; D gene: -; V gene: TRBV2
CDR3 DNA: TGTGCCAGCAGTTTCACCTCAATGGGGCGGAATGAGCAGTTCTTC; CDR3 protein: CASSFTSMGRNEQFF; clone size: -; J gene: TRBJ2-1; D gene: -; V gene: TRBV27
CDR3 DNA: TGTGCCAGCACCCAAAAGGGGGTTTTCTACGAGCAGTACTTC; CDR3 protein: CASTQKGVFYEQYF; clone size: few; J gene: TRBJ2-7; D gene: -; V gene: TRBV3-1
CDR3 DNA: TGTGCCAGCAGCTCCCGGGACACCTACGAGCAGTACTTC; CDR3 protein: CASSSRDTYEQYF; clone size: many; J gene: TRBJ2-7; D gene: -; V gene: TRBV5-6
CDR3 DNA: TGCAGTGCTAGAGGCACCTACCAAGAGACCCAGTACTTC; CDR3 protein: CSARGTYQETQYF; clone size: few; J gene: TRBJ2-5; D gene: -; V gene: TRBV20-1
CDR3 DNA: TGTGCCAGCTCACCAGAGAGACGTCTACAGGCGGCTTTCTTT; CDR3 protein: CASSPERRLQAAFF; clone size: once; J gene: TRBJ1-1; D gene: -; V gene: TRBV18
CDR3 DNA: TGTGCCAGCTCATTCACCGCCTACGAGCAGTACTTC; CDR3 protein: CASSFTAYEQYF; clone size: few; J gene: TRBJ2-7; D gene: -; V gene: TRBV18
CDR3 DNA: TGTGCCTGGAGTGTACGTAACTATGGCTACACCTTC; CDR3 protein: CAWSVRNYGYTF; clone size: many; J gene: TRBJ1-2; D gene: -; V gene: TRBV30
CDR3 DNA: TGTGCCAGCAGCCGATTGCGAGGGGGCCTCGGCCGAGGGGCCGACGTCCTGACTTTC; CDR3 protein: CASSRLRGGLGRGADVLTF; clone size: -; J gene: TRBJ2-6; D gene: TRBD1; V gene: TRBV11-1
CDR3 DNA: TGTGCCAGCAGCTTGACGACTAGCGGGGTGGTGGAGCAGTACTTC; CDR3 protein: CASSLTTSGVVEQYF; clone size: once; J gene: TRBJ2-5; D gene: TRBD2; V gene: TRBV5-4
CDR3 DNA: TGCAGTGCGGGGACTAACAGCGGTGAGCAGTTCTTC; CDR3 protein: CSAGTNSGEQFF; clone size: -; J gene: TRBJ2-1; D gene: TRBD2; V gene: TRBV20-1
CDR3 DNA: TGCAGCGTTGTGGGTCCCAGGGTCGTAGATACGCAGTATTTT; CDR3 protein: CSVVGPRVVDTQYF; clone size: -; J gene: TRBJ2-3; D gene: -; V gene: TRBV29-1
CDR3 DNA: TGCAGCGTTCTTAGGGACAGGCCCTACGAGCAGTACTTC; CDR3 protein: CSVLRDRPYEQYF; clone size: few; J gene: TRBJ2-7; D gene: TRBD1; V gene: TRBV29-1
CDR3 DNA: TGTGCCAGCAGCTTAGAAGGGTTGGGCCAAGGAGGGCCGGGGAGATACGCGTATTTT; CDR3 protein: CASSLEGLGQGGPGRYAYF; clone size: -; J gene: TRBJ2-3; D gene: -; V gene: TRBV7-6
CDR3 DNA: TGTGCCAGCAGAGGAGGAAACCGACAGTACTTC; CDR3 protein: CASRGGNRQYF; clone size: -; J gene: TRBJ2-4; D gene: -; V gene: TRBV28
CDR3 DNA: TGCAGCGCTTGGGCTAGCGGATACGAGCAGTACTTC; CDR3 protein: CSAWASGYEQYF; clone size: few; J gene: TRBJ2-7; D gene: TRBD2; V gene: TRBV29-1